These T cell receptor beta chains were read from a single sample in a study of blood T cell repertoires in COVID-19. Clones were sequenced by immunoSEQ multiplex PCR, and TCRdb holds only the in-frame ones, with some missing. Of roughly 200,000 clones listed, 80% to 90% are singletons. Material for sequencing was peripheral blood. The source is a human donor with active or convalescent COVID-19. The donor label of this sample is uncertain. CDR3s leave out the opening cysteine and the closing phenylalanine or tryptophan. A D gene is named only where the DNA matches it firmly.

V gene	J gene	D gene	CDR3 protein
TRBV5-4	TRBJ2-3	TRBD2	ASRRPGLAGGDTQY
TRBV7-8	TRBJ1-1	.	ASSLAQGSGEAF
TRBV19	TRBJ1-3	.	ASILGGQRNTIY
TRBV19	TRBJ1-2	.	ASSRDSRPGDGYT
TRBV23-1	TRBJ1-3	.	ASSQSEVFSGNTIY
TRBV6-5	TRBJ1-1	TRBD1	ASSPGTGNTEAF
TRBV3-1/TRBV3-2	TRBJ2-1	TRBD2	ASSQRLAGAYNEQF
TRBV12-3/TRBV12-4	TRBJ1-2	TRBD1	ASSWDSYGYT
TRBV6-1	TRBJ2-7	.	ASSELEYEQY
TRBV30	TRBJ1-5	.	AWSSVSGGQPQH
TRBV5-1	TRBJ2-7	TRBD1	ASSLGGTGTPYEQY
TRBV29-1	TRBJ2-4	.	SVTPRENIQY
TRBV6-2/TRBV6-3	TRBJ1-5	.	ASSYRGVQQPQH
TRBV19	TRBJ1-1	.	ASSIDPQDRKAF
TRBV5-4	TRBJ1-5	.	ASSLAGGNQPQH
TRBV18	TRBJ2-5	.	ASSPRGETQY
TRBV27	TRBJ2-7	.	ASSINAGQLYEQY
TRBV11-2	TRBJ2-2	.	ASSPFAGSAGTGELF
TRBV7-2	TRBJ2-4	TRBD2	ASSFGGEGPIQY
TRBV6-2/TRBV6-3	TRBJ2-5	.	ASSAMAAGRETQY
TRBV30	TRBJ1-2	.	AWSLRDWSGYT
TRBV5-1	TRBJ2-5	TRBD2	ASSLRVLAGNQETQY
TRBV18	TRBJ2-3	.	ASSPLAASTDTQY
TRBV5-1	TRBJ1-2	TRBD1	ASSYRDRDGYT
TRBV14	TRBJ2-1	TRBD2	ASSQEGRGAYNEQF
TRBV29-1	TRBJ2-3	TRBD1	SLRGQGIDTQY
TRBV12-3/TRBV12-4	TRBJ2-7	.	ASSSDSYEQY
TRBV5-1	TRBJ2-3	TRBD1	ASSQLQGAGTDTQY
TRBV12-5	TRBJ2-2	TRBD1	ASGLFGQGAGAGELF
TRBV9	TRBJ2-3	.	ASSLRGTDTQY
TRBV9	TRBJ2-2	TRBD2	ASTSGGANTGELF
TRBV2	TRBJ1-1	.	ASRRLAGGLTEAF
TRBV5-1	TRBJ1-6	TRBD1	ASSLLGVSTGVNSPLH
TRBV7-2	TRBJ1-2	TRBD1	ASSLERDRAYGYT
TRBV7-9	TRBJ2-7	.	ASSLTAGYEQY
TRBV7-2	TRBJ2-7	.	ASSFWPISYEQY
TRBV27	TRBJ1-5	TRBD1	ASSTLPLGQGYQPQH
TRBV20-1	TRBJ2-3	TRBD2	SASFQNVLAGPVDTQY
TRBV21-1	TRBJ2-5	.	ARVRGRQETQY
TRBV7-2	TRBJ1-1	.	ASSLKAGRGAAEAF
TRBV11-1	TRBJ2-1	TRBD2	ASSLRTSGRGEQF
TRBV29-1	TRBJ2-3	.	SGHTPLPTDTQY
TRBV30	TRBJ1-2	.	AWSSGLSGYT
TRBV7-2	TRBJ1-2	.	ASSLIEGDGYT
TRBV3-1/TRBV3-2	TRBJ1-3	.	ASSQVHRAYSGNTIY
TRBV29-1	TRBJ1-4	TRBD1	SIKSGGQGNEKLF
TRBV4-1	TRBJ1-2	.	ASSHEGAGYT
TRBV18	TRBJ2-1	TRBD2	ASSLTSGTNEQF
TRBV9	TRBJ2-7	.	ASSVGGRVVYEQY
TRBV6-6	TRBJ1-1	.	ASSPTGLNTEAF